A selection of T cell receptor beta chains follows, all from one sample in a study of blood T cell repertoires in COVID-19. The assay was immunoSEQ multiplex PCR, and TCRdb's table has in-frame clones only and misses some. Among 250,000 to 350,000 clones listed, 70% to 90% were seen once. Sequenced input: PBMCs or T cells enriched from blood (not recorded which). These receptors came from a woman in her 30s who had recovered from COVID-19. CDR3s include the opening cysteine and the closing phenylalanine or tryptophan. The D gene is left open where the match is weak. The size field is filled for only some rows; it gives once, few, many or a size class.

j_call v_call d_call clone_size cdr3_aa cdr3_nt
TRBJ1-5 TRBV7-8 TRBD1 NA CASSLVDRGNQPQHF TGTGCCAGCAGCTTAGTCGACAGGGGGAATCAGCCCCAGCATTTT
TRBJ2-7 TRBV5-6 NA few CASSLHLREQYF TGTGCCAGCAGCCTCCACCTACGGGAGCAGTACTTC
TRBJ2-4 TRBV5-8 TRBD1 NA CASSLGTVKNIQYF TGTGCCAGCAGCCTAGGGACAGTAAAAAACATTCAGTACTTC
TRBJ2-5 TRBV5-6 NA few CASSLSDSINSGETQYF TGTGCCAGCAGCTTGTCCGACAGTATTAACTCTGGGGAGACCCAGTACTTC
TRBJ2-3 TRBV11-2 TRBD1 NA CASSSDRGNTQYF TGTGCCAGCAGCTCCGACAGGGGGAATACGCAGTATTTT
TRBJ2-6 TRBV28 TRBD1 NA CASKRAGTGSSGANVLTF TGTGCCAGCAAAAGGGCCGGGACAGGGAGCTCTGGGGCCAACGTCCTGACTTTC
TRBJ1-6 TRBV6-4 NA once CASSELQGRGPLHF TGTGCCAGCAGTGAGTTACAGGGCCGGGGACCCCTCCACTTT
TRBJ1-5 TRBV10-3 NA NA CATWGSTVGQPQHF TGTGCCACCTGGGGCTCCACGGTAGGACAGCCCCAGCATTTT
TRBJ2-7 TRBV5-6 NA NA CASSLAVSGAHEQYF TGTGCCAGCAGCTTGGCGGTATCAGGGGCCCACGAGCAGTACTTC
TRBJ1-1 TRBV11-1 NA NA CASSLVRSSGGEAFF TGTGCCAGCAGCTTAGTGAGGTCTTCCGGCGGTGAAGCTTTCTTT
TRBJ2-1 TRBV5-8 NA NA CASSSRTAYNEQFF TGTGCCAGCAGCTCCCGGACAGCTTACAATGAGCAGTTCTTC
TRBJ1-1 TRBV27 TRBD1 many CASSAPAPGGRGAFF TGTGCCAGCAGTGCCCCAGCCCCAGGGGGCCGGGGAGCTTTCTTT
TRBJ1-5 TRBV3-1/TRBV3-2 NA NA CASSQGEGPVHQPQHF TGTGCCAGCAGCCAAGGGGAGGGGCCCGTTCATCAGCCCCAGCATTTT
TRBJ1-1 TRBV28 NA NA CASSLLSTEAFF TGTGCCAGCAGTCTTCTCTCCACTGAAGCTTTCTTT
TRBJ1-6 TRBV11-3 TRBD1 few CASSLKRRGPPGGSPLHF TGTGCCAGCAGCTTAAAGAGGAGAGGGCCGCCAGGGGGCTCACCCCTCCACTTT
TRBJ1-2 TRBV30 NA NA CAWSPSTGYGYTF TGTGCCTGGAGCCCCTCGACAGGTTATGGCTACACCTTC
TRBJ1-5 TRBV19 NA NA CASMGGNNQPQHF TGTGCCAGTATGGGGGGGAACAATCAGCCCCAGCATTTT
TRBJ2-7 TRBV6-1 NA NA CASSEVQGLRYEQYF TGTGCCAGCAGTGAAGTGCAGGGACTGCGCTACGAGCAGTACTTC
TRBJ2-3 TRBV29-1 TRBD2 NA CSAAPPTSVIRDTQYF TGCAGCGCCGCCCCCCCGACTAGCGTTATAAGAGATACGCAGTATTTT
TRBJ2-3 TRBV10-3 NA NA CAISSLGGTDTQYF TGTGCCATCAGTTCCTTAGGGGGCACAGATACGCAGTATTTT
TRBJ2-3 TRBV19 TRBD1 NA CASSYTGTDSTDTQYF TGTGCCAGTAGCTATACCGGGACAGACAGCACAGATACGCAGTATTTT
TRBJ1-2 TRBV7-9 NA NA CASSLAGTGRTNYGYTF TGTGCCAGCAGCTTAGCGGGTACAGGACGAACAAACTATGGCTACACCTTC
TRBJ1-2 TRBV28 TRBD1 NA CASSTSGGYGYTF TGTGCCAGCAGTACTTCAGGGGGCTATGGCTACACCTTC
TRBJ1-6 TRBV19 TRBD1 NA CASSIGDRVNSPLHF TGTGCCAGTAGTATTGGCGACAGGGTTAATTCACCCCTCCACTTT
TRBJ1-2 TRBV15 NA NA CATSRVRGGGYTF TGTGCCACCAGCAGAGTACGAGGGGGAGGCTACACCTTC
TRBJ1-5 TRBV28 NA NA CASSWRANQPQHF TGTGCCAGCAGTTGGAGGGCCAATCAGCCCCAGCATTTT
TRBJ1-3 TRBV4-1 NA NA CASSQPAAGVGNTIYF TGCGCCAGCAGCCAACCGGCCGCAGGGGTTGGAAACACCATATATTTT
TRBJ1-1 TRBV10-3 NA NA CAISEGAAVIAEAFF TGTGCCATCAGTGAGGGGGCGGCGGTGATTGCTGAAGCTTTCTTT
TRBJ2-3 TRBV28 NA once CASSPGIGHHTQYF TGTGCCAGCAGCCCCGGCATCGGACATCATACGCAGTATTTT
TRBJ1-4 TRBV5-1 TRBD1 NA CASRNSGGNEKLFF TGCGCCAGCAGAAACTCAGGGGGTAATGAAAAACTGTTTTTT
TRBJ2-1 TRBV7-9 TRBD2 NA CASSPRLAGDNEQFF TGTGCCAGCAGCCCACGACTAGCGGGGGACAATGAGCAGTTCTTC
TRBJ2-5 TRBV18 NA NA CASSPGETQYF TGTGCCAGCTCACCCGGGGAGACCCAGTACTTC
TRBJ1-1 TRBV19 NA NA CASSSFYASGVNTEAFF TGTGCCAGTAGTTCATTTTACGCTTCGGGGGTGAACACTGAAGCTTTCTTT
TRBJ1-5 TRBV3-1/TRBV3-2 NA NA CASSQGPSGGSNQPQHF TGTGCCAGCAGCCAAGGTCCTTCCGGGGGAAGCAATCAGCCCCAGCATTTT
TRBJ2-2 TRBV18 TRBD1 NA CASSPTDRVNTGELFF TGTGCCAGCTCACCGACAGACAGGGTGAACACCGGGGAGCTGTTTTTT
TRBJ2-3 TRBV4-1 TRBD2 NA CASSQWGTSGGTDTQYF TGCGCCAGCAGCCAATGGGGGACTAGCGGGGGCACAGATACGCAGTATTTT
TRBJ2-5 TRBV7-3 NA NA CASSPELGGTQYF TGTGCCAGCAGCCCCGAACTAGGAGGGACCCAGTACTTC
TRBJ2-5 TRBV27 NA NA CASSSDSIPIIGETQYF TGTGCCAGCAGTTCCGACAGTATCCCTATTATAGGGGAGACCCAGTACTTC
TRBJ2-1 TRBV2 NA once CASSESIRSYNEQFF TGTGCCAGCAGTGAAAGCATTCGCTCCTACAATGAGCAGTTCTTC
TRBJ2-1 TRBV7-2 NA NA CASSTRRGTKNEQFF TGTGCCAGCAGCACACGGAGAGGAACAAAGAATGAGCAGTTCTTC
TRBJ2-1 TRBV29-1 NA NA CSADFRLTEQFF TGCAGCGCCGACTTCCGACTAACTGAGCAGTTCTTC
TRBJ2-7 TRBV10-1 NA few CASRKDAEEQYF TGCGCCAGCAGGAAAGACGCGGAGGAGCAGTACTTC
TRBJ2-1 TRBV4-1 TRBD1 NA CASSQDRTGVRNEQFF TGCGCCAGCAGCCAAGATAGGACAGGGGTACGAAATGAGCAGTTCTTC
TRBJ2-1 TRBV28 TRBD2 NA CASNFPSSGSSYNEQFF TGTGCCAGCAATTTCCCGTCTAGCGGGAGCTCCTACAATGAGCAGTTCTTC
TRBJ2-2 TRBV5-8 NA NA CASSFGWQGGSNTGELFF TGTGCCAGCAGCTTCGGTTGGCAAGGAGGGAGTAACACCGGGGAGCTGTTTTTT
TRBJ1-3 TRBV29-1 TRBD1 NA CSVVGRGPGNTIYF TGCAGCGTTGTGGGCAGGGGGCCTGGAAACACCATATATTTT
TRBJ1-2 TRBV6-5 NA NA CASSYGSLNYGYTF TGTGCCAGCAGTTACGGCAGTCTTAACTATGGCTACACCTTC
TRBJ2-5 TRBV25-1 NA NA CASSELITGETQYF TGTGCCAGCAGTGAATTGATTACGGGGGAGACCCAGTACTTC
TRBJ1-2 TRBV30 TRBD1 NA CAWATGPSGGYTF TGTGCCTGGGCGACAGGGCCATCCGGTGGCTACACCTTC
TRBJ2-3 TRBV5-5 NA once CASSLRQRTDTQYF TGTGCCAGCAGCTTGCGTCAGAGGACAGATACGCAGTATTTT
TRBJ1-1 TRBV18 TRBD1 NA CASSPIQGAGEAFF TGTGCCAGCTCACCCATACAGGGGGCCGGTGAAGCTTTCTTT
TRBJ1-1 TRBV4-1 NA NA CASSPGRVKVNTEAFF TGCGCCAGCAGCCCTGGGAGGGTGAAGGTGAACACTGAAGCTTTCTTT
TRBJ1-5 TRBV3-1/TRBV3-2 NA NA CASSGGGTSNQPQHF TGTGCCAGCAGTGGGGGAGGAACCAGCAATCAGCCCCAGCATTTT
TRBJ1-2 TRBV5-6 NA NA CASGAGTQFRRGYTF TGTGCCAGCGGCGCGGGGACTCAATTTCGCCGGGGCTACACCTTC
TRBJ1-1 TRBV5-1 NA NA CASSLVIQGLRGTEAFF TGCGCCAGCAGCTTGGTAATTCAGGGGTTGAGAGGGACTGAAGCTTTCTTT
TRBJ2-1 TRBV11-2 TRBD1 NA CASSTYRGPYNEQFF TGTGCCAGCAGCACTTACAGGGGACCCTACAATGAGCAGTTCTTC
TRBJ2-7 TRBV7-9 NA NA CASSSGLGPYEQYF TGTGCCAGCAGCTCCGGATTGGGCCCCTACGAGCAGTACTTC
TRBJ2-7 TRBV6-6 NA once CASARQSYEQYF TGTGCCAGCGCCCGACAGTCCTACGAGCAGTACTTC
TRBJ2-1 TRBV5-1 TRBD2 NA CASSQERGEEKQFF TGCGCCAGCAGCCAAGAACGGGGGGAGGAAAAGCAGTTCTTC